Below, one T cell receptor beta chain is given with its context. This sample was included in a study of blood T cell repertoires in COVID-19. As for the study in general: Acute-phase and convalescent COVID-19 samples originated in the United States, Italy and Spain. In each case, the material was cDNA or gDNA derived from T cells, B-cell-depleted T cells, or PBMCs.

Original data processing: Estimation of nucleated cell counts was performed using reference gene primer amplification. Some clones are missing from TCRdb's copy, which holds only in-frame ones; the method was immunoSEQ multiplex PCR. From that table come the V and J calls and clone size; the DNA was used to work out D and trimming. The table has about 320,000 clones, about 82% seen once; the top ten hold 7.2%. The CDR3 has 14 residues. V gave up 6 bases and J gave up 8 bases; unmatched junction bases: 10. Germline lookup yields CDR1 SGHRS and CDR2 YFSETQ. The origin of this receptor is a human donor in a cohort sampled during active COVID-19. V usage is TRBV5-1 and J usage is TRBJ1-2, with 10 bases identical to TRBD1. The source material was peripheral blood. The CDR3 sequence: CASTYWGTGVGYTF. In DNA, the CDR3 is TGCGCCAGCACCTACTGGGGGACAGGGGTCGGCTACACCTTC.